The source of this T cell receptor (beta chain) is a study of blood T cell repertoires in COVID-19. This clone was seen just once. CDR3 length: 13 amino acids. The germline CDR1 and CDR2 sequences are GTSNPN and SVGIG (reference sequence). The ends were cut back, 6 bases at V and 7 bases at J, with 18 bases in the middle. Original processing methods: How many nucleated cells were present was estimated from reference gene primer amplification. The protocol was immunoSEQ multiplex PCR, while the TCRdb copy is restricted to in-frame clones and leaves out a portion. That table is the source of V, J and clone size, and D and trimming were worked out from the DNA. The sample lists around 130,000 clones, 70% to 80% occurring once.

This receptor was identified in a human donor in a cohort sampled during active COVID-19. Source material: peripheral blood. The gene calls are TRBV30 and TRBJ1-2, with D perhaps matching TRBD1 (5 bases). The CDR3 loop is CACPPPGLRGYTF. The CDR3 DNA sequence: TGTGCCTGTCCCCCCCCAGGGTTACGTGGCTACACCTTC.